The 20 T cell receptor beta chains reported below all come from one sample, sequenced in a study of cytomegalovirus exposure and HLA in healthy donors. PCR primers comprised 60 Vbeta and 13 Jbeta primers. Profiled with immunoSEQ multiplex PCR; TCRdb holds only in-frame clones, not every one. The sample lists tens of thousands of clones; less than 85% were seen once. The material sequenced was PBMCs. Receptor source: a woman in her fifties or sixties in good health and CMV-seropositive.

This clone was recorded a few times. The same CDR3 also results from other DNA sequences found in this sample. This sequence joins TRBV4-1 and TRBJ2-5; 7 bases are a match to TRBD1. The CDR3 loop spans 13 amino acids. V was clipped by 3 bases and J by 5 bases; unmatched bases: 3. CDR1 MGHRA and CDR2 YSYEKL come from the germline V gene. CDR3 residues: CASSQIQGETQYF. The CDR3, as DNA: TGCGCCAGCAGCCAGATACAGGGGGAGACCCAGTACTTC.

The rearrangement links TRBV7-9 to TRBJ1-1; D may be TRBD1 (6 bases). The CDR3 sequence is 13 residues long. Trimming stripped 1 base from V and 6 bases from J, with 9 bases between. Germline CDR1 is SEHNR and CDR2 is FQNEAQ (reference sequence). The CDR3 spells CASSLEGVPEAFF. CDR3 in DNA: TGTGCCAGCAGCTTAGAGGGGGTACCTGAAGCTTTCTTT. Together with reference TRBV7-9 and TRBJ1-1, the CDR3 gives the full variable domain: DTGVSQNPRHKITKRGQNVTFRCDPISEHNRLYWYRQTLGQGPEFLTYFQNEAQLEKSRLLSDRFSAERPKGSFSTLEIQRTEQGDSAMYLCASSLEGVPEAFFGQGTRLTVV.

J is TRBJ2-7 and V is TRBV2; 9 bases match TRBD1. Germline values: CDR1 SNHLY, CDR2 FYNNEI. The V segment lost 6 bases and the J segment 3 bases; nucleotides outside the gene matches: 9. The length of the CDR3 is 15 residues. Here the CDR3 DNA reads TGTGCCAGCAGAGCCAGGACAGGGGAACTCTACGAGCAGTACTTC. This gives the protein CASRARTGELYEQYF.

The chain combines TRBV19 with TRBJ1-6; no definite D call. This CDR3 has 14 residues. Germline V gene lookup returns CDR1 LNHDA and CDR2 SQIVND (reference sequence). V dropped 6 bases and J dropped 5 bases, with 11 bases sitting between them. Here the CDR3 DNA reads TGTGCCAGTAGGCAGGACTTTGATAATTCACCCCTCCACTTT. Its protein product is CASRQDFDNSPLHF.

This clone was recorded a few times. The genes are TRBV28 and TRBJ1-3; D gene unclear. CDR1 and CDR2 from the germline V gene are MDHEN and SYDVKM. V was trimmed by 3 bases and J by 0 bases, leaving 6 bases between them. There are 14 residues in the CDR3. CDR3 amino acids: CASSFTSSGNTIYF. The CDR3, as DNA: TGTGCCAGCAGTTTTACCAGCTCTGGAAACACCATATATTTT.

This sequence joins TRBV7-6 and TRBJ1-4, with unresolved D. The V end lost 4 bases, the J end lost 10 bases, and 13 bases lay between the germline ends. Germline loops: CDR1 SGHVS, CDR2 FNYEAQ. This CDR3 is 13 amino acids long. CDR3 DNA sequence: TGTGCCAGCAGCTCGGAGTCACCCGGAAAACTGTTTTTT. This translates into CASSSESPGKLFF.

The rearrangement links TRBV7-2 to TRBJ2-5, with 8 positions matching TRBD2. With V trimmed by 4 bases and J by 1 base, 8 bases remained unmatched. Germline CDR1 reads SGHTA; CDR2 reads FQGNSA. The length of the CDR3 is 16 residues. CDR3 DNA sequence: TGTGCCAGCAGCTCCCCCATTGCGGGGGGCCAAGAGACCCAGTACTTC. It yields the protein CASSSPIAGGQETQYF.

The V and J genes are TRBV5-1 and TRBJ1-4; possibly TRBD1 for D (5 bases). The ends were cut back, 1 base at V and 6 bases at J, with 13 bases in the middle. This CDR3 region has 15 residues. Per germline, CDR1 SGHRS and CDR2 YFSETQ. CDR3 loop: CASSLSLSGYEKLFF. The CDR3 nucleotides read TGCGCCAGCAGCTTGTCCCTCTCAGGGTATGAAAAACTGTTTTTT. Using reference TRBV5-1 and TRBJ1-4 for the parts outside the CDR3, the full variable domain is KAGVTQTPRYLIKTRGQQVTLSCSPISGHRSVSWYQQTPGQGLQFLFEYFSETQRNKGNFPGRFSGRQFSNSRSEMNVSTLELGDSALYLCASSLSLSGYEKLFFGSGTQLSVL.

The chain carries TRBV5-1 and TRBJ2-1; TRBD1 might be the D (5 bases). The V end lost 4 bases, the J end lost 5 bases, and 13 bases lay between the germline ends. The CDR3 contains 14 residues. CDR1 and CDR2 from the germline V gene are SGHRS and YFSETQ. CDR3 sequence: CASSPGWSNNEQFF. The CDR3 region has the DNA TGCGCCAGCAGCCCAGGGTGGTCCAACAATGAGCAGTTCTTC.

The CDR3 here is CASSRGGNQPQHF. DNA of the CDR3: TGTGCCAGTAGTAGGGGGGGGAATCAGCCCCAGCATTTT. The chain has TRBV19 and TRBJ1-5, with a possible D match to TRBD1 (5 bases). This CDR3 is built from 13 residues. V lost 4 bases and J lost 4, with 8 bases in between. Germline assignment: CDR1 LNHDA and CDR2 SQIVND (reference sequence).

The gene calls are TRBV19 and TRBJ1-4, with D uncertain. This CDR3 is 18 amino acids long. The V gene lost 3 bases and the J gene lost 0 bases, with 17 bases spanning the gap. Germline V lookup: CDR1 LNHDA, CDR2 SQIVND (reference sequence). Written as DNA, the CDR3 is TGTGCCAGTAGTATTAAAGCCCACCTTATGACAACTAATGAAAAACTGTTTTTT. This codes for CASSIKAHLMTTNEKLFF. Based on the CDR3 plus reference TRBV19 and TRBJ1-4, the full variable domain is DGGITQSPKYLFRKEGQNVTLSCEQNLNHDAMYWYRQDPGQGLRLIYYSQIVNDFQKGDIAEGYSVSREKKESFPLTVTSAQKNPTAFYLCASSIKAHLMTTNEKLFFGSGTQLSVL.

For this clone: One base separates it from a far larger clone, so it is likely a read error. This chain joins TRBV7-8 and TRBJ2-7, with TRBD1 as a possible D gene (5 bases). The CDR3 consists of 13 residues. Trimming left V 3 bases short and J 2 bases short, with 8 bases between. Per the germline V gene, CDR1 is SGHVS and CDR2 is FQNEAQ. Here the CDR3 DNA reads TGTGCCAGCAGCTTGGTACAGGCCTACGAGCAGTACTTC. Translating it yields CASSLVQAYEQYF.

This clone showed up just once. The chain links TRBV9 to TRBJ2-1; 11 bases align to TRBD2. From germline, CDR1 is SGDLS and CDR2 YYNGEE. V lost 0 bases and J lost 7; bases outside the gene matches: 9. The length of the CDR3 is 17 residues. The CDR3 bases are TGTGCCAGCAGCGTAGGGGCTAGCGGGGGGACGGGGAATGAGCAGTTCTTC. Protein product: CASSVGASGGTGNEQFF. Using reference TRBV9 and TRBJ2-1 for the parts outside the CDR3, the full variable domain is DSGVTQTPKHLITATGQRVTLRCSPRSGDLSVYWYQQSLDQGLQFLIQYYNGEERAKGNILERFSAQQFPDLHSELNLSSLELGDSALYFCASSVGASGGTGNEQFFGPGTRLTVL.

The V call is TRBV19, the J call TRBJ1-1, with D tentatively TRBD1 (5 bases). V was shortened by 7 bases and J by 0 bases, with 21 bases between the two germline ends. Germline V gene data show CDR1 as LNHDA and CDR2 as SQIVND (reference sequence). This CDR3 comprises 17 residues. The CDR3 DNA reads TGTGCCAGTACGGAGTGGGCCGTCCGGGGGGTGAACACTGAAGCTTTCTTT. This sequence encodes CASTEWAVRGVNTEAFF.

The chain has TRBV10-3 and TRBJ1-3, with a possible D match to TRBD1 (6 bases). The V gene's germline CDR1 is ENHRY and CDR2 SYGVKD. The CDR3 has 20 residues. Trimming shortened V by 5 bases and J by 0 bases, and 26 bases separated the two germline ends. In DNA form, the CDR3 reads TGTGCCATCAGTAGAGACGGGACATCACTTTCTTTGAGCTCTGGAAACACCATATATTTT. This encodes CAISRDGTSLSLSSGNTIYF.

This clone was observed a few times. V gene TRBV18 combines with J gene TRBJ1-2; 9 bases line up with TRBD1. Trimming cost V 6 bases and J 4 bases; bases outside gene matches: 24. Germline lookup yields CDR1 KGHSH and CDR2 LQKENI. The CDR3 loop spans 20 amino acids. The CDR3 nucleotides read TGTGCCAGCTCCCGCACTACTTCCGGGACAGGGTCCCGCGAGGGCTATGGCTACACCTTC. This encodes CASSRTTSGTGSREGYGYTF.

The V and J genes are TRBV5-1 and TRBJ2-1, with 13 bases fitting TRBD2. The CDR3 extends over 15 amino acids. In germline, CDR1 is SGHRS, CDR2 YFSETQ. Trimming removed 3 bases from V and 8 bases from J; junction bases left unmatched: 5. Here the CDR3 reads CASSSGLAGADEQFF. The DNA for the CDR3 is TGCGCCAGCAGCTCCGGACTAGCGGGAGCGGATGAGCAGTTCTTC.

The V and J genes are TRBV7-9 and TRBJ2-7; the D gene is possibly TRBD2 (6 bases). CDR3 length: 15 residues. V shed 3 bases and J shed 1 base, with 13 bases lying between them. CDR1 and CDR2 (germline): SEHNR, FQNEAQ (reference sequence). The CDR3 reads CASSFVSGRSYEQYF. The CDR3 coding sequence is TGTGCCAGCAGCTTCGTTTCGGGGAGGTCCTACGAGCAGTACTTC.

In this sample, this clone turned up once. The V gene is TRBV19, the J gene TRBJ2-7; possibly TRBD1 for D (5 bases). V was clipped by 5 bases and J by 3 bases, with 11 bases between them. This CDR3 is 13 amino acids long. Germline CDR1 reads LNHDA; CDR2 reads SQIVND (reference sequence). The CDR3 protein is CASSVGLSYEQYF. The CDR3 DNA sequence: TGTGCCAGTAGTGTGGGGCTAAGCTACGAGCAGTACTTC. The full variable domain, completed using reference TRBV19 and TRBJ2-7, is DGGITQSPKYLFRKEGQNVTLSCEQNLNHDAMYWYRQDPGQGLRLIYYSQIVNDFQKGDIAEGYSVSREKKESFPLTVTSAQKNPTAFYLCASSVGLSYEQYFGPGTRLTVT.

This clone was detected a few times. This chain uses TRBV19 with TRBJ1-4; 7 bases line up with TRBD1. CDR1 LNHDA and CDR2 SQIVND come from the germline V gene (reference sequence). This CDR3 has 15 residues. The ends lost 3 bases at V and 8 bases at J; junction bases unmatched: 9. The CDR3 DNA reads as TGTGCCAGTAGTATCCCGGCAGGGGGGAGCGAAAAACTGTTTTTT. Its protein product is CASSIPAGGSEKLFF.